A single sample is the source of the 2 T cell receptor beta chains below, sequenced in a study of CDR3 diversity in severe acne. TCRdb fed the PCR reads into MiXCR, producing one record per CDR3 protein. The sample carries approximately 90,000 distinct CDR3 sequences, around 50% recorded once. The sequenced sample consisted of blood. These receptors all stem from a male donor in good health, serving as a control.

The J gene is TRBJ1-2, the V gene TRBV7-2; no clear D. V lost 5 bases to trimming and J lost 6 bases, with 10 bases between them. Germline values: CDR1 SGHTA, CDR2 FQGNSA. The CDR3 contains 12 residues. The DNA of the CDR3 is TGTGCCAGCAGCCGAATGGAGAATGGCTACACCTTC. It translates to CASSRMENGYTF.

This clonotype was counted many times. For the CDR3, the DNA is TGTGCCAGCAGTTTTGGACTAGCGGGCACAGATACGCAGTATTTT. Its protein product is CASSFGLAGTDTQYF. The chain couples TRBV12-3 or TRBV12-4 to TRBJ2-3, with 10 nucleotides matching TRBD2. The CDR3 sequence is 15 residues long. V was pared by 3 bases and J by 1 base, with 1 base of the junction left unmatched.